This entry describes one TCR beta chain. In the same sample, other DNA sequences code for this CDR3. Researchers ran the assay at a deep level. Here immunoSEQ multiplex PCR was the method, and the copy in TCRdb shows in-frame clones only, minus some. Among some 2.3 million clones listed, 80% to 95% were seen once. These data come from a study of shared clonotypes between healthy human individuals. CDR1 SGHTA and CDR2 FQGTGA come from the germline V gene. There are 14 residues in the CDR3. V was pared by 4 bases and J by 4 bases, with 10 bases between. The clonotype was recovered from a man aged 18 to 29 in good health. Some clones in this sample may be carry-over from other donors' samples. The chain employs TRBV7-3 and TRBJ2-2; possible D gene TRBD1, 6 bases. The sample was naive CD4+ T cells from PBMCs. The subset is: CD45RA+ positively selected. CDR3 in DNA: TGTGCCAGCAGCTCTGGACAGAGCACCGGGGAGCTGTTTTTT. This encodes CASSSGQSTGELFF.